Sequencing of this TCR delta chain was carried out in a study of Vδ1+ human thymocytes. There are a few counts of this clone. Antigen: not known. Study-level results: Highly polyclonal TRG and TRD repertoires with Gaussian CDR3 length distributions appeared in thymus.

Sequences come from RNA converted to cDNA by reverse transcription. CDR3 amplicons came from multiplex PCR with pooled V-gene forward and constant-region reverse primers. TCRdb redid clone calling on the multiplex PCR reads using CATT. The sample has about 55,000 delta-chain clones; about a sixth are singletons. The length of the CDR3 is 23 residues. V shed 3 bases, J shed 0 bases, and the junction held 27 bases outside the gene matches. Germline V CDR1 and CDR2: TSWWSYY, QGS. This chain links TRDV1 with TRDJ1; TRDD2 aligns across 8 bases. Sequencing was done on a sample of Vdelta1+ gamma-delta thymocytes from the thymus. Subset specified: FACS-sorted CD3+ TCRalphabeta- TCRVdelta1+ TCRVdelta2- thymocytes. The TCR comes from a boy younger than two who had congenital heart surgery. CDR3 in DNA: TGTGCTCTTGGGGAGAAACTGCCTTCCTATGTTAGGGGACCTCTCCTATACACCGATAAACTCATCTTT. Amino acids: CALGEKLPSYVRGPLLYTDKLIF.